A single T cell receptor (beta chain) is shown here with its context. The antigen is undetermined. This entry is derived from a study of shared clonotypes between healthy human individuals. The CDR3 sequence is 12 residues long. Germline CDR1 reads KGHSH; CDR2 reads LQKENI. Trimming removed 5 bases from V and 6 bases from J, with 9 bases in between. Study conclusions and caveats: Sharing across four donors was highest in naive CD4 (roughly 5%) and lowest in memory CD8 (roughly 0.4%).

Replicate PCRs run on sorted subsets employed 200 to 250 ng DNA, approximately 30,000 T cell genomes. TCRdb's table, derived via immunoSEQ multiplex PCR, lists solely in-frame clones and lacks some. The sample records over 2 million clones, over 85% being singletons. Sequenced input: naive CD4+ T cells sorted from blood. Subset meaning: CD45RA+ positively selected. The chain carries TRBV18 and TRBJ2-3; D uncertain. The source of this sequence is a man younger than 35 in good health. The CDR3 nucleotides are TGTGCCAGCTCAGCTCTCCGGGATACGCAGTATTTT. Translated: CASSALRDTQYF.